A single sample is the source of the 24 T cell receptor beta chains below, sequenced in a study of spatial heterogeneity in lung cancer. Study findings and constraints: Counts of expanded alpha and beta TCRs within tumors tracked the tumor nonsynonymous mutation count.

Their target antigens are unknown. TCRdb reprocessed the 5' RACE reads via MiXCR and lists one record per CDR3 protein. The sample carries some 1,100 distinct CDR3 sequences, about a sixth recorded once. Time point defined: sample taken at primary tumor resection. The sample here was lung tumor tissue, taken at surgery. The receptors come from a female donor with early-stage non-small cell lung cancer.

By share, this clonotype counts as large. A library made for alpha chains picked up this beta chain off target, so its size means little. V is TRBV7-6 and J is TRBJ2-5; D remains ambiguous. Trimming stripped 2 bases from V and 2 bases from J, with 6 bases between. The CDR3 has 13 amino acids. Per the germline V gene, CDR1 is SGHVS and CDR2 is FNYEAQ. The CDR3 DNA is TGTGCCAGCAGCTTAACGCAGCAAGAGACCCAGTACTTC. Translation: CASSLTQQETQYF.

This clonotype was detected a few times. This beta chain came through as a stray read in a library set up for alpha chains, and its size says little. The chain recombines TRBV20-1 with TRBJ2-7, with a possible D match to TRBD2 (5 bases). The V gene's germline CDR1 is DFQATT and CDR2 SNEGSKA (reference sequence). The CDR3 spans 12 residues. V was trimmed by 0 bases and J by 6 bases, leaving 9 bases between them. CDR3: CSARDPLAEQYF. DNA for the CDR3: TGCAGTGCTAGAGATCCCCTAGCCGAGCAGTACTTC.

In the case of this clonotype: The library was built for alpha chains, so this beta chain is an off-target read and its size means little. This chain uses TRBV7-7 with TRBJ2-5; no definite D call. Trimming cost V 1 base and J 2 bases, with 5 bases left between them. The CDR3 extends over 13 amino acids. Germline V lookup: CDR1 SSHAT, CDR2 FNYEAQ (reference sequence). CDR3 DNA sequence: TGTGCCAGCAGCTTAGACCGGCAAGAGACCCAGTACTTC. It encodes CASSLDRQETQYF. Drawing the rest from reference TRBV7-7 and TRBJ2-5, the complete variable domain is GAGVSQSPRYKVTKRGQDVTLRCDPISSHATLYWYQQALGQGPEFLTYFNYEAQPDKSGLPSDRFSAERPEGSISTLTIQRTEQRDSAMYRCASSLDRQETQYFGPGTRLLVL.

Comments on this clonotype: This beta chain came through as a stray read in a library set up for alpha chains, and its size says little. This chain connects TRBV28 to TRBJ2-7, with 11 nucleotides matching TRBD1. With 6 bases clipped from V and 2 bases from J, the junction kept 6 bases outside the gene matches. This CDR3 spans 15 amino acids. Germline CDR1 MDHEN, CDR2 SYDVKM. CDR3 nucleotides: TGTGCCAGCAGAGTTGGACAGGGGGCCACCTACGAGCAGTACTTC. Amino acid sequence: CASRVGQGATYEQYF.

This clonotype has more than one count but fewer than ten. Since the library was made to target alpha chains, this beta chain is a stray read and its abundance is not meaningful. The chain is built from TRBV19 and TRBJ2-7; D is ambiguous. CDR1 is LNHDA, CDR2 SQIVND, per germline (reference sequence). This CDR3 is built from 13 residues. The germline V and J ends were trimmed by 3 bases and 0 bases, with 6 bases remaining between them. The CDR3 nucleotides read TGTGCCAGTAGTATCTTCGTCTCCTACGAGCAGTACTTC. It codes for CASSIFVSYEQYF.

This clonotype showed up just a few times. Found in a library prepared for alpha chains, this beta chain is an off-target read, and its abundance has little meaning. The CDR3 spells CSVENSYEQYF. The CDR3 bases are TGCAGCGTTGAAAACAGCTACGAGCAGTACTTC. This rearrangement joins TRBV29-1 to TRBJ2-7, with D uncertain. V gave up 2 bases and J gave up 3 bases, with 5 bases separating them. Germline values: CDR1 SQVTM, CDR2 ANQGSEA. The CDR3 is 11 residues long.

Worth noting for this clonotype: A library prepared for alpha chains yielded this beta chain as an off-target read; its size is of little meaning. The chain recombines TRBV28 with TRBJ2-6; 7 bases are a match to TRBD1. The germline CDR1 and CDR2 sequences are MDHEN and SYDVKM. CDR3 size: 16 residues. V lost 8 bases, J lost 0 bases, and 7 bases stayed unmatched. The CDR3 loop reads CASFTGAASGANVLTF. Written as DNA, the CDR3 is TGTGCCAGCTTCACAGGGGCCGCCTCTGGGGCCAACGTCCTGACTTTC.

In the case of this clonotype: This may stem from a read error, because a much larger clone lies one nucleotide away. This beta chain slipped into a library made for alpha chains as a stray read, so its size is not meaningful. The J gene is TRBJ2-7, the V gene TRBV20-1; 7 bases align to TRBD1. CDR3 length equals 14 residues. Germline CDR1 reads DFQATT; CDR2 reads SNEGSKA (reference sequence). The CDR3: CSARDPVGGYEQNV. CDR3 sequence (DNA): TGCAGTGCTAGAGATCCGGTAGGGGGCTACGAGCAGAACGTC.

As to this clonotype: Found in a library prepared for alpha chains, this beta chain is an off-target read, and its abundance has little meaning. The chain joins TRBV29-1 to TRBJ2-1; possibly TRBD1 or TRBD2 for D (6 bases each). Between the trimmed V and J ends, which lost 2 bases and 4 bases, there was a span of 12 bases. The CDR3 loop spans 14 amino acids. Looked up from germline, CDR1 is SQVTM and CDR2 is ANQGSEA. The CDR3 coding sequence is TGCAGCGTTGAACTGGGGGCGGGATACAATGAGCAGTTCTTC. This codes for CSVELGAGYNEQFF.

This clonotype has a handful of counts. The library was designed around alpha chains, so this beta chain is a stray read whose abundance carries little weight. The DNA for the CDR3 is TGCAGTGCCCCCCGGGCTAGCGGGGAAATCTCCTACAATGAGCAGTTCTTC. Its protein product is CSAPRASGEISYNEQFF. The rearrangement links TRBV20-1 to TRBJ2-1, with 9 bases fitting TRBD2. Germline V lookup: CDR1 DFQATT, CDR2 SNEGSKA (reference sequence). Trimming cost V 6 bases and J 0 bases; bases outside gene matches: 12. The CDR3 has 17 amino acids.

This clonotype was observed a handful of times. This beta chain is off target for a library built for alpha chains, so its abundance means little. V usage is TRBV2 and J usage is TRBJ2-6; D remains ambiguous. V was cut by 2 bases and J by 0 bases, with 5 bases left in between. Per the germline V gene, CDR1 is SNHLY and CDR2 is FYNNEI. CDR3 size: 15 residues. This CDR3 is CASSESRSGANVLTF. In DNA, the CDR3 is TGTGCCAGCAGTGAATCACGCTCTGGGGCCAACGTCCTGACTTTC.

On this clonotype: The size of this beta chain means little, since it is a stray read in a library made for alpha chains. The chain carries TRBV28 and TRBJ2-1; 10 nucleotides line up with TRBD2. The CDR3 loop spans 17 amino acids. CDR1 and CDR2 from the germline V gene are MDHEN and SYDVKM. The V gene end was trimmed by 5 bases and the J gene end by 2 bases; junction bases not matched to a gene: 9. The CDR3 region has the DNA TGTGCCAGCAGTAGTACTATAGCGGGGGGACCCTACAATGAGCAGTTCTTC. Its protein product is CASSSTIAGGPYNEQFF. The full variable domain, its missing parts supplied by reference TRBV28 and TRBJ2-1, is DVKVTQSSRYLVKRTGEKVFLECVQDMDHENMFWYRQDPGLGLRLIYFSYDVKMKEKGDIPEGYSVSREKKERFSLILESASTNQTSMYLCASSSTIAGGPYNEQFFGPGTRLTVL.

To note about this clonotype: This beta chain came through as a stray read in a library set up for alpha chains, and its size says little. In DNA form, the CDR3 reads TGCAGTGCTCAACACCAAGAGACCCAGTACTTC. Amino acid sequence: CSAQHQETQYF. The rearrangement uses TRBV20-1 and TRBJ2-5; D remains ambiguous. This CDR3 has 11 amino acids. CDR1 and CDR2 from the germline V gene are DFQATT and SNEGSKA (reference sequence). V dropped 5 bases and J dropped 0 bases, with 4 bases sitting between them.

By proportion, this clonotype is medium-sized (0.01 to 0.1%). Since it is a stray read in a library aimed at alpha chains, this beta chain has a size that is not meaningful. The rearrangement links TRBV20-1 to TRBJ2-1, with 7 bases aligning to TRBD1. This CDR3 contains 14 residues. Germline CDR1 reads DFQATT; CDR2 reads SNEGSKA (reference sequence). V lost 4 bases, J lost 2 bases, and 5 bases stayed unmatched. CDR3 amino acids: CSATTGDAYNEQFF. CDR3 nucleotides: TGCAGTGCTACCACAGGGGACGCCTACAATGAGCAGTTCTTC.

The table lists this clonotype with a few counts. The library was designed around alpha chains, so this beta chain is a stray read whose abundance carries little weight. The V gene is TRBV4-3, the J gene TRBJ2-1, with 9 bases fitting TRBD2. V was clipped by 0 bases and J by 5 bases; unmatched bases: 2. Germline CDR1 LGHNA, CDR2 YSLEER. This CDR3 comprises 15 residues. CDR3 DNA sequence: TGCGCCAGCAGCCAAGAGACTAGCGGAAACAATGAGCAGTTCTTC. Its protein product is CASSQETSGNNEQFF.

Points on this clonotype: This beta chain was picked up by a library intended for alpha chains and is off target, so its count carries little meaning. The chain couples TRBV6-6 to TRBJ2-7, with D possibly being TRBD1 (6 bases). The V gene's germline CDR1 is MNHNY and CDR2 SVGAGI (reference sequence). This CDR3 contains 15 residues. Trimming took 4 bases from V and 3 from J, leaving 16 bases between them. CDR3 coding DNA: TGTGCCAGCAGTTCCGGTACGGGACATAACTACGAGCAGTACTTC. Encoded protein: CASSSGTGHNYEQYF.

This clonotype has more than one count but fewer than ten. With the library built for alpha chains, this beta chain is off target and its frequency is not meaningful. J is TRBJ2-7 and V is TRBV20-1, with D perhaps TRBD1 (5 bases). From germline, CDR1 is DFQATT and CDR2 SNEGSKA (reference sequence). Trimming took off 0 bases at V and 3 bases at J, with 12 bases between the two ends. The CDR3 is 14 residues long. The CDR3: CSARDPLRDYEQYF. The CDR3, as DNA: TGCAGTGCTAGAGACCCCCTCAGGGACTACGAGCAGTACTTC.

On this clonotype: As an off-target read in a library built for alpha chains, this beta chain has a frequency of little significance. V usage is TRBV7-2 and J usage is TRBJ2-1, with D unresolved. This CDR3 comprises 14 residues. V was shortened by 1 base and J by 3 bases, with 7 bases between the two germline ends. Germline V gene sequence: CDR1 SGHTA, CDR2 FQGNSA. The CDR3 sequence: CASSLDGSYNEQFF. DNA for the CDR3: TGTGCCAGCAGCTTAGACGGCAGCTACAATGAGCAGTTCTTC.

Judged by abundance, this clonotype is large. This beta chain is off target for a library built for alpha chains, so its abundance means little. This chain uses TRBV7-2 with TRBJ2-3; D is ambiguous. The V and J ends lost 3 bases and 4 bases respectively, with 5 bases between them. The CDR3 spans 12 residues. Germline CDR1 is SGHTA and CDR2 is FQGNSA. CDR3 protein: CASSFPPDTQYF. The CDR3 DNA reads as TGTGCCAGCAGCTTTCCCCCAGATACGCAGTATTTT.

As for this clonotype: A library prepared for alpha chains yielded this beta chain as an off-target read; its size is of little meaning. The chain uses TRBV12-3 or TRBV12-4 and TRBJ2-5, with 8 bases identical to TRBD1. The CDR3 covers 18 residues. V lost 5 bases and J lost 3; bases outside the gene matches: 17. CDR3 DNA: TGTGCCAGCAGTAAGGGAACCCTTGGGCAGGGGGCTAAAGAGACCCAGTACTTC. It specifies CASSKGTLGQGAKETQYF.

Of note for this clonotype: As an off-target read in a library built for alpha chains, this beta chain has a frequency of little significance. This sequence joins TRBV5-1 and TRBJ2-3, with a tentative D call TRBD2 (5 bases). Trimming took 5 bases from V and 0 from J, leaving 10 bases between them. Germline CDR1 reads SGHRS; CDR2 reads YFSETQ. The CDR3 is 14 residues long. In DNA form, the CDR3 reads TGCGCCAGCAGGTTTCGGACTAGCACAGATACGCAGTATTTT. It specifies CASRFRTSTDTQYF. Using reference TRBV5-1 and TRBJ2-3 for the parts outside the CDR3, the full variable domain is KAGVTQTPRYLIKTRGQQVTLSCSPISGHRSVSWYQQTPGQGLQFLFEYFSETQRNKGNFPGRFSGRQFSNSRSEMNVSTLELGDSALYLCASRFRTSTDTQYFGPGTRLTVL.

Concerning this clonotype itself: In a library made to pick up alpha chains, this beta chain is a stray read with a size that means little. The chain is built from TRBV6-6 and TRBJ2-7; the match to TRBD1 covers 10 bases. The germline V gene encodes CDR1 MNHNY and CDR2 SVGAGI (reference sequence). CDR3 length: 14 amino acids. J was trimmed by 3 bases and V by 5 bases; bases with no gene match: 4. CDR3 DNA sequence: TGTGCCAGCAGTGCGGGACAGGGGAACTACGAGCAGTACTTC. It encodes CASSAGQGNYEQYF.

This clonotype is hyperexpanded within its sample. The size of this beta chain means little, since it is a stray read in a library made for alpha chains. In nucleotides, the CDR3 is TGTGCCAGCAGCCAAGAGCGGTCAGGGGTACACGAGCAGTACTTC. It is translated as CASSQERSGVHEQYF. The chain joins TRBV4-2 to TRBJ2-7, with TRBD1 as a possible D gene (6 bases). Trimming stripped 0 bases from V and 5 bases from J, with 14 bases between. Germline-derived CDR1 and CDR2 are LGHNA and YNFKEQ. The CDR3 length is 15 residues.

By share of the sample, this clonotype is large. This beta chain appears as a stray read in a library generated for alpha chains; its size is not informative. V gene TRBV19 combines with J gene TRBJ2-2; 12 bases agree with TRBD2. The CDR3 runs to 16 residues. From germline, CDR1 is LNHDA and CDR2 SQIVND (reference sequence). V was pared by 5 bases and J by 6 bases, with 7 bases of the junction left unmatched. As DNA, the CDR3 is TGTGCCAGTAGTGTCGATAGGACTAGCGGGGCCGGGGAGCTGTTTTTT. This encodes CASSVDRTSGAGELFF.